This T cell receptor beta chain was obtained from a study of blood T cell repertoires in COVID-19. Participant-reported clinical history was the basis for cohort assignment. Germline assignment: CDR1 SGHNT and CDR2 YYREEE (reference sequence). Trimming removed 4 bases from V and 5 bases from J; junction bases left unmatched: 11. The CDR3 sequence is 15 residues long. Per the study methods: Nucleated cell counts were estimated from reference gene primer amplification. Libraries were prepared by immunoSEQ multiplex PCR; TCRdb keeps only in-frame clonotypes and omits some of them. V and J calls and clone size are those listed in that table; D and trimming were worked out from the DNA. The sample contains about 230,000 clones, over 85% of which appear only once.

Sequenced: PBMCs or T cells enriched from blood (not recorded which). The V gene is TRBV5-4, the J gene TRBJ1-2, with 7 bases matching TRBD1. The sequence was collected from a woman aged 30 to 39 with acute COVID-19. The CDR3 nucleotides read TGTGCCAGCAGCGCGTTGACAGGGAGTTCATATGGCTACACCTTC. As protein: CASSALTGSSYGYTF.